A selection of T cell receptor beta chains follows, all from one sample in a study of T cell responses to AZD1222 COVID-19 vaccine. TCRdb keeps only in-frame clones here, not all; method: immunoSEQ multiplex PCR. The sample includes approximately 150,000 clones, approximately 93% of them seen just once. This specimen was peripheral blood, taken after recovery from COVID-19. The receptors derive from an adult who had recovered from COVID-19. Each CDR3 is given with its conserved first and last residue. The D gene is left open where the match is weak. A clone size is listed for some rows: how often the clone was seen (once, few, many), or a class if it is expanded.

d_call j_call clone_size v_call cdr3_nt cdr3_aa
. TRBJ2-1 . TRBV27 TGTGCCAGCAGTTTATCGCCCTACAATGAGCAGTTCTTC CASSLSPYNEQFF
TRBD1 TRBJ1-1 . TRBV3-1/TRBV3-2 TGTGCCAGCAGCCCAAGAGGATTGCAGGGGGGTAACACTGAAGCTTTCTTT CASSPRGLQGGNTEAFF
. TRBJ1-5 . TRBV28 TGTGCCAGCAGTTTGGAGGACAGCCTCGGACAGCCCCAGCATTTT CASSLEDSLGQPQHF
. TRBJ2-6 . TRBV27 TGTGCCAGCAGTCCCGGGCCTAGCCGGGGTGGGGCCAACGTCCTGACTTTC CASSPGPSRGGANVLTF
TRBD1 TRBJ2-7 . TRBV2 TGTGCCAGCCGGGACAGAATTTCCTACGAGCAGTACTTC CASRDRISYEQYF
. TRBJ2-7 once TRBV19 TGTGCCAGTAGTACACGACGGTCAGGGGGAGGTTACGAGCAGTACTTC CASSTRRSGGGYEQYF
. TRBJ1-2 . TRBV5-6 TGTGCCAGCAGCCCTGGGACGGGGAGGTATGGCTACACCTTC CASSPGTGRYGYTF
. TRBJ2-7 . TRBV5-1 TGCGCCAGCAGCTTGTCACCGGGAGCGGACGAGCAGTACTTC CASSLSPGADEQYF
. TRBJ2-2 . TRBV18 TGTGCCAGCTCACTAACCGGGGCCCCGGACACCGGGGAGCTGTTTTTT CASSLTGAPDTGELFF
. TRBJ1-4 . TRBV27 TGTGCCAGCAGTTTACGGGCGCGGGAAAAACTGTTTTTT CASSLRAREKLFF
TRBD1 TRBJ1-2 . TRBV28 TGTGCCAGCAGTTTAAGCATCGACAGGGAGGGATATGGCTACACCTTC CASSLSIDREGYGYTF
. TRBJ1-2 . TRBV6-4 TGTGCCAGCAGTGTGGCTCCAGGGGCCTATGGCTACACCTTC CASSVAPGAYGYTF
. TRBJ2-1 once TRBV27 TGTGCCAGCAGTCTCCGCGGCCGGGACCTACAGTTCTTC CASSLRGRDLQFF
. TRBJ1-4 . TRBV19 TGTGCCAGTACCACGACCGCGGGGATCCTCCGGGAAAAACTGTTTTTT CASTTTAGILREKLFF
TRBD1 TRBJ1-5 once TRBV2 TGTGCCAGCAGCATGACACAGGCCACAGGGGAACCCCAGCATTTT CASSMTQATGEPQHF
. TRBJ2-7 . TRBV5-1 TGCGCCAGCAGCTCGACAGAGACCTACGAGCAGTACTTC CASSSTETYEQYF
. TRBJ1-4 . TRBV6-6 TGTGCCAGCAGCCCCTCGCCGACAACTAATGAAAAACTGTTTTTT CASSPSPTTNEKLFF
. TRBJ1-5 many TRBV5-1 TGCGCCAGCAGCTTGGGCTGGGGGGGAAGCAATCAGCCCCAGCATTTT CASSLGWGGSNQPQHF
. TRBJ2-7 . TRBV2 TGTGCCAGCCGAAGTCTGGAAACTCTCTACGAGCAGTACTTC CASRSLETLYEQYF
. TRBJ1-4 . TRBV20-1 TGCAGTGCTATGGACAGTGAAAAACTGTTTTTT CSAMDSEKLFF
. TRBJ2-2 . TRBV7-3 TGTGCCAGCAGAAGCGGGAACACCGGGGAGCTGTTTTTT CASRSGNTGELFF
. TRBJ2-5 once TRBV10-3 TGTGCCATCAGTGAGTCCGCTCTCTTCGGGAGTGGCGAGACCCAGTACTTC CAISESALFGSGETQYF
. TRBJ2-7 . TRBV4-2 TGTGCCAGCAGCCAAGAAGTAAACGGGATTTACGAGCAGTACTTC CASSQEVNGIYEQYF
TRBD1 TRBJ1-5 . TRBV28 TGTGCCAGCAGTTCACAGGGGGCGGGCAATCAGCCCCAGCATTTT CASSSQGAGNQPQHF
. TRBJ2-1 . TRBV20-1 TGCAGTGCTAGCGGCGATGAGCAGTTCTTC CSASGDEQFF
. TRBJ1-3 . TRBV29-1 TGCAGCGTTAATCCACGGGACGGGAACACCATATATTTT CSVNPRDGNTIYF
. TRBJ1-5 . TRBV30 TGTGCCTGGAGTGTAGATAGGGATCAGCCCCAGCATTTT CAWSVDRDQPQHF
TRBD1 TRBJ2-5 . TRBV30 TGTGCCTGGAGTCTTCACAGGGGGGAGACCCAGTACTTC CAWSLHRGETQYF
. TRBJ1-5 . TRBV5-6 TGTGCCAGCAGCTTATGGCATGTAAACAATCAGCCCCAGCATTTT CASSLWHVNNQPQHF
. TRBJ1-4 . TRBV28 TGTGCCAGCAGCCCCCTAGGGGCGGATGAAAAACTGTTTTTT CASSPLGADEKLFF
. TRBJ2-3 . TRBV9 TGTGCCAGCAGCGTAGTGCCAGGTTGGGTTACGCAGTATTTT CASSVVPGWVTQYF
TRBD2 TRBJ2-1 . TRBV6-4 TGTGCCAGCAGTGACAGGGCTAGCGGGAGCTCCTACAATGAGCAGTTCTTC CASSDRASGSSYNEQFF
TRBD1 TRBJ2-1 . TRBV14 TGTGCCAGCAGCCAGACAGGGTCTTGGGGGAATGAGCAGTTCTTC CASSQTGSWGNEQFF